The present TCR beta chain was sequenced within a study of siplizumab effects on memory and regulatory T cells. Study conclusions and caveats: Siplizumab gave mappable alloreactive CD4+ clones an average Treg-derived fraction of under 75%, against around 27% in controls. Left unconfirmed was the suppressive function of proliferating Tregs from siplizumab cultures. Alloreactive sequences traceable to unstimulated CD4+ memory cells declined significantly under siplizumab. Apparently more diverse than memory cells, naive T cells also seemed major alloresponse contributors.

Libraries were prepared by immunoSEQ multiplex PCR; TCRdb keeps only in-frame clonotypes and omits some of them. This table has some 100,000 clones, around 94% appearing once. The CDR3 sequence is 15 residues long. The V gene lost 7 bases and the J gene lost 2 bases, with 17 bases spanning the gap. Germline V gene lookup returns CDR1 LNHDA and CDR2 SQIVND (reference sequence). This clone was seen more than once but under ten times. No antigen is known for it. This chain connects TRBV19 to TRBJ1-2; D ambiguous. The receptor was derived from a human donor in good health. The sequenced sample consisted of Tregs sorted from blood. CDR3 sequence reads: CASTDIYPPNYGYTF. In DNA, the CDR3 is TGTGCCAGTACCGATATATACCCCCCGAACTATGGCTACACCTTC.